These T cell receptor beta chains were read from a single sample in a study of OX40 agonist ivuxolimab in advanced cancers. TCRdb's table, derived via immunoSEQ multiplex PCR, lists solely in-frame clones and lacks some. The sample contains fewer than 80,000 clones, roughly 86% of which appear only once. The sequencing used CD4+ or CD8+ T cells sorted from blood, collected in a trial of the OX40 agonist ivuxolimab. The receptors originated from an adult with an advanced solid tumor such as melanoma, head and neck, liver or kidney cancer. CDR3s include the opening cysteine and the closing phenylalanine or tryptophan. Each record gives: clone size, D gene, J gene, V gene, CDR3 DNA, CDR3 protein. D genes are given only for firm matches. Clone size is not always given. Where it is, it says once, few, many or a class for expanded clones.

NA,NA,TRBJ2-1,TRBV6-6,TGTGCCAGCAGTTATAGAAATGAGCAGTTCTTC,CASSYRNEQFF
NA,NA,TRBJ1-2,TRBV18,TGTGCCAGCTCACCACCGTTTGACAGGACCTATGGCTACACCTTC,CASSPPFDRTYGYTF
NA,NA,TRBJ2-1,TRBV2,TGTGCCAGCAGGGGCGGCTCCTACAATGAGCAGTTCTTC,CASRGGSYNEQFF
NA,NA,TRBJ2-7,TRBV29-1,TGCAGCGTTGAAGTTCCCGGGGCTACCTACGAGCAGTACTTC,CSVEVPGATYEQYF
once,TRBD1,TRBJ2-7,TRBV4-2,TGTGCCAGCAGCTTGACAGGGGTTCACTACGAGCAGTACTTC,CASSLTGVHYEQYF
NA,NA,TRBJ1-2,TRBV10-3,TGTGCCACCCTTTTGCTGACAGGCGGAAACTATGGCTACACCTTC,CATLLLTGGNYGYTF
once,TRBD2,TRBJ2-3,TRBV27,TGTGCCAGCAGTGTGGGGACTAGCGGGGGCACAGATACGCAGTATTTT,CASSVGTSGGTDTQYF
NA,TRBD1,TRBJ2-1,TRBV7-9,TGTGCCAGCAGCTTAGATGGGGGACAGTTCTACAATGAGCAGTTCTTC,CASSLDGGQFYNEQFF
NA,NA,TRBJ2-6,TRBV27,TGTGCCAGCAGTTCAAACCCGGGTGGACCTGGGGCCAACGTCCTGACTTTC,CASSSNPGGPGANVLTF
few,TRBD2,TRBJ2-7,TRBV19,TGTGCCAGTAGTAAGACCGCGGGAGGGACACAAGAGCAGTACTTC,CASSKTAGGTQEQYF
NA,TRBD1,TRBJ2-3,TRBV6-6,TGTGCCAGCAGTGGGAGGGACAGGGGCGACACAGATACGCAGTATTTT,CASSGRDRGDTDTQYF
NA,NA,TRBJ2-2,TRBV29-1,TGCAGCGCATCTCACAGGGTTAACACCGGGGAGCTGTTTTTT,CSASHRVNTGELFF
once,TRBD2,TRBJ2-5,TRBV11-2,TGTGCCAGCAGCTTAGCCAGACTAGCGGCGAGGGAGACCCAGTACTTC,CASSLARLAARETQYF
NA,TRBD2,TRBJ2-6,TRBV7-8,TGTGCCAGCAGCCCTATAACTAGCGGAGGTCTAGGGGCCAACGTCCTGACTTTC,CASSPITSGGLGANVLTF
NA,TRBD2,TRBJ2-3,TRBV9,TGTGCCAGCAGCAAACTAGCGGTGGAGGCGCAGTATTTT,CASSKLAVEAQYF
few,NA,TRBJ1-5,TRBV7-2,TGTGCCAGCAGCTTAGAACCCTATAGCAATCAGCCCCAGCATTTT,CASSLEPYSNQPQHF
NA,TRBD1,TRBJ2-7,TRBV7-6,TGTGCCAGCAGCTTAGAGACCGGGACAGGGTTCTACGAGCAGTACTTC,CASSLETGTGFYEQYF
NA,NA,TRBJ2-1,TRBV2,TGTGCCAGCAAGGGTAATCGAAATGAGCAGTTCTTC,CASKGNRNEQFF
NA,TRBD2,TRBJ2-5,TRBV5-1,TGCGCCAGCAGCTTGGCGGGGACTAGCGAAGAGACCCAGTACTTC,CASSLAGTSEETQYF
few,TRBD2,TRBJ2-7,TRBV2,TGTGCCAGCAGTATAGGACTAGCGGGAGGCAACGAGCAGTACTTC,CASSIGLAGGNEQYF
NA,NA,TRBJ2-7,TRBV19,TGTGCCAGTAGTATAGCCAGTATTAGGACAGGAGGAGGGGAGCAGTACTTC,CASSIASIRTGGGEQYF
NA,TRBD1,TRBJ2-5,TRBV7-9,TGTGCCAGCCTACGACAGGGCCCCCAAGAGACCCAGTACTTC,CASLRQGPQETQYF
once,NA,TRBJ2-1,TRBV14,TGTGCCAGCAGCCAAGTTCAGGGGACACCCCTTCTGATCTTC,CASSQVQGTPLLIF
NA,TRBD1,TRBJ2-2,TRBV9,TGTGCCAGCAGCCCCCGACAGGGTGGGGCCGGGGAGCTGTTTTTT,CASSPRQGGAGELFF
few,NA,TRBJ2-7,TRBV4-2,TGTGCCAGCAGCCATCCCTCCAAGGCCAACGAGCAGTACTTC,CASSHPSKANEQYF
NA,NA,TRBJ2-1,TRBV5-1,TGCGCCAGCAGCTCACAGGGTCTTGTGCAGTTCTTC,CASSSQGLVQFF
NA,NA,TRBJ1-4,TRBV7-2,TGTGCCAGCAGCTTAGGACGGTCACAGGGAGGTGAAAAACTGTTTTTT,CASSLGRSQGGEKLFF
NA,NA,TRBJ1-6,TRBV27,TGTGCCAGCGGGGCGTTGAAACTAGGTTCACCCCTCCACTTT,CASGALKLGSPLHF
once,NA,TRBJ1-2,TRBV5-4,TGTGCCAGCAGCTCGGAGGTGGGGTATTATGGCTACACCTTC,CASSSEVGYYGYTF
once,TRBD1,TRBJ2-5,TRBV19,TGTGCCAGTACCGGGACAGGGTTGAAGACCCAGTACTTC,CASTGTGLKTQYF
few,NA,TRBJ2-3,TRBV19,TGTGCCAGTAGTAAACAGACAAGCACAGATACGCAGTATTTT,CASSKQTSTDTQYF
NA,TRBD2,TRBJ2-5,TRBV2,TGTGCCGTTGGGACTAGCGGGAGGGCCTGGCAAGAGACCCAGTACTTC,CAVGTSGRAWQETQYF
NA,NA,TRBJ2-1,TRBV28,TGTGCCAGCAGTTTATCCGGACAGGAGCAGTTCTTC,CASSLSGQEQFF
NA,NA,TRBJ2-1,TRBV4-2,TGTGCCAGCAGCCAAGAAGGAACATACAATGAGCAGTTCTTC,CASSQEGTYNEQFF
NA,NA,TRBJ2-1,TRBV4-1,TGCGCCAGCAGCCAAGATGTTAACGGAGGGTATGAGCAGTTCTTC,CASSQDVNGGYEQFF
NA,NA,TRBJ2-2,TRBV7-3,TGTGCCAGCAGCTTTGTTTCCACCGGGGAGCTGTTTTTT,CASSFVSTGELFF
once,NA,TRBJ1-1,TRBV28,TGTGCCAGCAGCCGTACTCTTGGGGGGATGAGGACTGAAGCTTTCTTT,CASSRTLGGMRTEAFF
NA,NA,TRBJ1-2,TRBV5-1,TGCGCCAGCAGCTTCCCCGGGGCCGATGGCTACACCTTC,CASSFPGADGYTF
NA,TRBD1,TRBJ1-2,TRBV7-2,TGTGCCAGCAGTAGAGGACAGGGACCTTTCCATGGCTACACCTTC,CASSRGQGPFHGYTF
NA,TRBD2,TRBJ2-1,TRBV9,TGTGCCAGCAGCGTAGGCGGGAGGGCTTACGAGCAGTTCTTC,CASSVGGRAYEQFF
NA,TRBD2,TRBJ2-7,TRBV14,TGTGCCAGCAGCCAAGGGACTAGTTTTGGGTCGCAGTACTTC,CASSQGTSFGSQYF
NA,NA,TRBJ2-3,TRBV7-9,TGTGCCAGCAGCGCCGCTCGACAACCAGATACGCAGTATTTT,CASSAARQPDTQYF
NA,NA,TRBJ1-5,TRBV5-1,TGCGCCAGCAGCTTGGAGGGCAGGGAGGTCCAGCATTTT,CASSLEGREVQHF
NA,NA,TRBJ1-5,TRBV5-4,TGTGCCAGCAGCCCGGACCCAAATCAGCCCCAGCATTTT,CASSPDPNQPQHF
NA,NA,TRBJ1-1,TRBV11-1,TGTGCCAGCAGCTTAGAAGAGGGCACTGAAGCTTTCTTT,CASSLEEGTEAFF
NA,NA,TRBJ1-3,TRBV6-5,TGTGCCAGCAGTTACTCGACAGATGGAAACACCATATATTTT,CASSYSTDGNTIYF
once,TRBD2,TRBJ2-1,TRBV30,TGTGCCTTTTCTCCCCCGCGGGGGGAGCAGTTCTTC,CAFSPPRGEQFF
NA,NA,TRBJ1-1,TRBV5-6,TGTGCCAGCAGCTCCGGAACAGGGATCTCCTTTATGGACACTGAAGCTTTCTTT,CASSSGTGISFMDTEAFF
NA,TRBD1,TRBJ1-2,TRBV2,TGTGCCAGCAGTCAGACAGGGGCCTACTATGGCTACACCTTC,CASSQTGAYYGYTF
NA,TRBD1,TRBJ1-3,TRBV5-1,TGCGCCAGCCTATACAACCCTCCGGGACAGGGGCTCCCGGGGCCTGGAAACACCATATATTTT,CASLYNPPGQGLPGPGNTIYF
NA,TRBD2,TRBJ2-3,TRBV6-5,TGTGCCAGCAGCCCGTGGGGGGGGGACACAGATACGCAGTATTTT,CASSPWGGDTDTQYF
NA,NA,TRBJ2-7,TRBV5-5,TGTGCCAGCAGCCGTCGGTATGGGGGCTACGAGCAGTACTTC,CASSRRYGGYEQYF
once,NA,TRBJ2-7,TRBV11-3,TGTGCCAGCAGCTTCGTCTCCTACGAGCAGTACTTC,CASSFVSYEQYF
NA,TRBD2,TRBJ2-1,TRBV4-2,TGTGCCAGCAGCCAGAAACTAGCGGGGGTTTACAATGAGCAGTTCTTC,CASSQKLAGVYNEQFF
NA,NA,TRBJ2-5,TRBV10-3,TGTGCCATCAGCGCCACCGGGCCAGGGAAACAAGAGACCCAGTACTTC,CAISATGPGKQETQYF
NA,NA,TRBJ2-7,TRBV11-3,TGTGCCAGCAGCTTTTCCGCGGTCTCCTACGAGCAGTACTTC,CASSFSAVSYEQYF
NA,TRBD1,TRBJ1-4,TRBV4-3,TGCGCCAGCAGCCAAGATTGGGACAGGGCCGAAAAACTGTTTTTT,CASSQDWDRAEKLFF